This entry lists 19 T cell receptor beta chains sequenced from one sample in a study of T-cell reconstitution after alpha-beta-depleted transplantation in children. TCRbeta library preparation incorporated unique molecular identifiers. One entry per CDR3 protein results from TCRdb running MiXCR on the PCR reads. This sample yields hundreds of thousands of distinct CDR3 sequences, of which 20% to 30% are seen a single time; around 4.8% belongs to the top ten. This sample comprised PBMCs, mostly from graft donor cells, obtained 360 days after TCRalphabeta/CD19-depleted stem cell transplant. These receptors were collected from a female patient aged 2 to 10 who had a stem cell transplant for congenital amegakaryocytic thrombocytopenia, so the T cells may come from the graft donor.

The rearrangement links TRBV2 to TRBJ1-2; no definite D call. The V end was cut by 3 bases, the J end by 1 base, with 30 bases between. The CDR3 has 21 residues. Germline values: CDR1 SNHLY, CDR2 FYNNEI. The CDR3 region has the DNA TGTGCCAGCAGTGACGAGTCTTCCCAAGCGCCGAGGATGGGGTTTAACTATGGCTACACCTTC. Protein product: CASSDESSQAPRMGFNYGYTF.

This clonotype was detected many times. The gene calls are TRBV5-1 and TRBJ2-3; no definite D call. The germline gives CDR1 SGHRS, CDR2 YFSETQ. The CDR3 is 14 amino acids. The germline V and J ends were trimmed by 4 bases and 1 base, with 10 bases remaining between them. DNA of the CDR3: TGCGCCAGCAGCAAAATCTCAGGCACAGATACGCAGTATTTT. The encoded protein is CASSKISGTDTQYF.

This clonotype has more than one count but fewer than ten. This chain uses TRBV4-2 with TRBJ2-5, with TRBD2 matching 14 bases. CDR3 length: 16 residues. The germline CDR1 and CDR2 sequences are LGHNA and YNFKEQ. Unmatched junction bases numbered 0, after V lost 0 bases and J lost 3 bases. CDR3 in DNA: TGTGCCAGCAGCCAAGAGGGACTAGCGGGAGAAGAGACCCAGTACTTC. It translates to CASSQEGLAGEETQYF.

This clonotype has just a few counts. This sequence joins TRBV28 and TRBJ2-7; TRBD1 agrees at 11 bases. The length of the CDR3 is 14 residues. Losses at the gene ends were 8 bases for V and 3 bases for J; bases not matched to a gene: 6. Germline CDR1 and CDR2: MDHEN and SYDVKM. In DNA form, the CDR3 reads TGTGCCAGCCGCACGGGACAGGGGGGCTACGAGCAGTACTTC. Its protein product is CASRTGQGGYEQYF.

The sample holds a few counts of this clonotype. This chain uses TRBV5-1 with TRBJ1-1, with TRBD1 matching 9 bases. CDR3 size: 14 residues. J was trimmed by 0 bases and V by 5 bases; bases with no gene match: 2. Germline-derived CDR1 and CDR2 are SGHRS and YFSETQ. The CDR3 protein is CASSTGGMNTEAFF. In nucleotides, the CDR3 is TGCGCCAGCAGTACAGGGGGCATGAACACTGAAGCTTTCTTT. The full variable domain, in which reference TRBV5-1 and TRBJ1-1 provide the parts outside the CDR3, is KAGVTQTPRYLIKTRGQQVTLSCSPISGHRSVSWYQQTPGQGLQFLFEYFSETQRNKGNFPGRFSGRQFSNSRSEMNVSTLELGDSALYLCASSTGGMNTEAFFGQGTRLTVV.

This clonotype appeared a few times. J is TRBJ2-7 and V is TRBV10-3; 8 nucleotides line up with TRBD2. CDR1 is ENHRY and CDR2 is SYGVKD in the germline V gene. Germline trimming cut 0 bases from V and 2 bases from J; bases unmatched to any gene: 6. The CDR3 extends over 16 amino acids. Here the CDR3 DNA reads TGTGCCATCAGTGAGTCGGGTAGCGGGGTGGCCTACGAGCAGTACTTC. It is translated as CAISESGSGVAYEQYF.

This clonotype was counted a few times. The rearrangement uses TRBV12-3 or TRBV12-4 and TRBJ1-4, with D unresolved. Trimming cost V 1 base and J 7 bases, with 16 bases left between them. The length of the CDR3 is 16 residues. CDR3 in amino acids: CASSLDLGRRGEKLFF. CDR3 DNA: TGTGCCAGCAGTTTAGATTTGGGCCGTCGAGGTGAAAAACTGTTTTTT.

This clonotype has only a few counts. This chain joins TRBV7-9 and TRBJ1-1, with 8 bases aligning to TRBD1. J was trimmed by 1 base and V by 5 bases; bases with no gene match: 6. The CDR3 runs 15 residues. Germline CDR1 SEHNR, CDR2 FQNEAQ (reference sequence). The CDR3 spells CASSTRQGSNTEAFF. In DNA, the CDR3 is TGTGCCAGCAGCACAAGACAGGGGTCGAACACTGAAGCTTTCTTT. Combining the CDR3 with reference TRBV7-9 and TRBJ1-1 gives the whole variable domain DTGVSQNPRHKITKRGQNVTFRCDPISEHNRLYWYRQTLGQGPEFLTYFQNEAQLEKSRLLSDRFSAERPKGSFSTLEIQRTEQGDSAMYLCASSTRQGSNTEAFFGQGTRLTVV.

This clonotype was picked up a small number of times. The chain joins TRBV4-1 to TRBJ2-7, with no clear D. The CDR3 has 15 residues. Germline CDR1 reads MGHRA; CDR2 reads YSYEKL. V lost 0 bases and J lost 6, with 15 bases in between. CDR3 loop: CASSQDGSSFSEQYF. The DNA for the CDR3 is TGCGCCAGCAGCCAAGATGGGTCGTCGTTTTCCGAGCAGTACTTC.

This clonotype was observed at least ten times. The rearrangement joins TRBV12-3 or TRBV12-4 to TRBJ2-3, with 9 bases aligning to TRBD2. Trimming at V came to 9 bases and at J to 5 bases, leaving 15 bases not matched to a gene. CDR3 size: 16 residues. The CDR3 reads CASRRNLAGEGDTQYF. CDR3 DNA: TGTGCCAGTAGGAGAAACTTAGCGGGAGAGGGAGATACGCAGTATTTT.

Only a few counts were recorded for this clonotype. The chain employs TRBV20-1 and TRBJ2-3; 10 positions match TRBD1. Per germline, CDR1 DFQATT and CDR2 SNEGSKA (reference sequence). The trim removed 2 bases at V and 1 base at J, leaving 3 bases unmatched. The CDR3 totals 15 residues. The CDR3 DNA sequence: TGCAGTGCTAGATTCGGGACAGGGGGCACAGATACGCAGTATTTT. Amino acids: CSARFGTGGTDTQYF.

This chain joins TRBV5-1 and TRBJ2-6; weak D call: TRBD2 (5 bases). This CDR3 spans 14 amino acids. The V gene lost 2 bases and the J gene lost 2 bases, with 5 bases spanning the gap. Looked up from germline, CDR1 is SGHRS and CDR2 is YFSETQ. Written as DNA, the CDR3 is TGCGCCAGCAGCTTCGGGACTGGGGCCAACGTCCTGACTTTC. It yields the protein CASSFGTGANVLTF.

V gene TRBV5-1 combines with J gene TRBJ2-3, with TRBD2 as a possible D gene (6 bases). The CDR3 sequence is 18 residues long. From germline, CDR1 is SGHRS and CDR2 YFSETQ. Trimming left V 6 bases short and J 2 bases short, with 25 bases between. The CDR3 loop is CASNRLELGPYLTDTQYF. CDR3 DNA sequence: TGCGCCAGCAACCGACTAGAACTCGGGCCCTACCTCACAGATACGCAGTATTTT.

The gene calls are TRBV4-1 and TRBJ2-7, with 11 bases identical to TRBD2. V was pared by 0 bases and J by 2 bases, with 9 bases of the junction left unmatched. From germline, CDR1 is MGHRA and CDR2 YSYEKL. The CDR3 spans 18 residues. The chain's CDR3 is CASSQEPPGLAVPYEQYF. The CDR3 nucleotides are TGCGCCAGCAGCCAAGAGCCGCCGGGACTAGCGGTTCCCTACGAGCAGTACTTC.

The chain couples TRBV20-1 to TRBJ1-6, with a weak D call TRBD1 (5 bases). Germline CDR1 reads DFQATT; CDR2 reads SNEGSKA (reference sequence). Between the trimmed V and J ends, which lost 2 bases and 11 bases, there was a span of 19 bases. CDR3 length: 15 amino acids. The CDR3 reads CSARRQGLLRTPLHF. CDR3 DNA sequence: TGCAGTGCTAGAAGGCAGGGACTTCTTCGCACACCCCTCCACTTT.

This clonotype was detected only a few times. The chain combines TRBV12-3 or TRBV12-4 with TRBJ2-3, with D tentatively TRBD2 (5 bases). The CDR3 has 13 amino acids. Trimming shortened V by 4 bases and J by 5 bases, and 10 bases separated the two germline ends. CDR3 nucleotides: TGTGCCAGCAGTTCTGGGAGTGGAGATACGCAGTATTTT. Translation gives CASSSGSGDTQYF.

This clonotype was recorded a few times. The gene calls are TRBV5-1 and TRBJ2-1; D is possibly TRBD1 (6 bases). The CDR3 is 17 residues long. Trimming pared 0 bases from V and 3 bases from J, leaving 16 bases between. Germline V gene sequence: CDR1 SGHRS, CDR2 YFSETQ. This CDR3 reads CASSLAGDTSGYNEQFF. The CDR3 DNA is TGCGCCAGCAGCTTGGCCGGGGACACGTCCGGCTACAATGAGCAGTTCTTC.

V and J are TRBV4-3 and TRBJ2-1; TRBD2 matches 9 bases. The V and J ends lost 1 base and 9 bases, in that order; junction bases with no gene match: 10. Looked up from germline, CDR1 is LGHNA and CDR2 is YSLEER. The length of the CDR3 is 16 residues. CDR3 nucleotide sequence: TGCGCCAGCAGCCAAGTTTATTTGCGGGGGGGCGGTGAGCAGTTCTTC. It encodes CASSQVYLRGGGEQFF.

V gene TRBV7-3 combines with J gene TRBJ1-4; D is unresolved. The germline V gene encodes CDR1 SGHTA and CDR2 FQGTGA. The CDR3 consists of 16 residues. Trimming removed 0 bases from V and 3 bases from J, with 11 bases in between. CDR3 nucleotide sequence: TGTGCCAGCAGCTTAACCTTAAGCGGACCTAATGAAAAACTGTTTTTT. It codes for CASSLTLSGPNEKLFF.